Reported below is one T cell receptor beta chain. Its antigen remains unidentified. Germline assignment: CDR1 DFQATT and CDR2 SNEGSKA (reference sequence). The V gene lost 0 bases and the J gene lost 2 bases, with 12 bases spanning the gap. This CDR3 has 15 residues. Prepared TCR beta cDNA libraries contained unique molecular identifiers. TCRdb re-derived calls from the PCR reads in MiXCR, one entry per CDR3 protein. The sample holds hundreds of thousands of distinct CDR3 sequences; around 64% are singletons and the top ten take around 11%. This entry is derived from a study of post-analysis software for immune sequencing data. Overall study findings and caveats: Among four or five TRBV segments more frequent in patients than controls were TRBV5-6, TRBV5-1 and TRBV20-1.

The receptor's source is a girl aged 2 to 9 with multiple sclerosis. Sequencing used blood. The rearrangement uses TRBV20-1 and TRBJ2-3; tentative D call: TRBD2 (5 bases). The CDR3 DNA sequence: TGCAGTGCTAGAGATCCAGCGGACCTCACAGATACGCAGTATTTT. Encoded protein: CSARDPADLTDTQYF.